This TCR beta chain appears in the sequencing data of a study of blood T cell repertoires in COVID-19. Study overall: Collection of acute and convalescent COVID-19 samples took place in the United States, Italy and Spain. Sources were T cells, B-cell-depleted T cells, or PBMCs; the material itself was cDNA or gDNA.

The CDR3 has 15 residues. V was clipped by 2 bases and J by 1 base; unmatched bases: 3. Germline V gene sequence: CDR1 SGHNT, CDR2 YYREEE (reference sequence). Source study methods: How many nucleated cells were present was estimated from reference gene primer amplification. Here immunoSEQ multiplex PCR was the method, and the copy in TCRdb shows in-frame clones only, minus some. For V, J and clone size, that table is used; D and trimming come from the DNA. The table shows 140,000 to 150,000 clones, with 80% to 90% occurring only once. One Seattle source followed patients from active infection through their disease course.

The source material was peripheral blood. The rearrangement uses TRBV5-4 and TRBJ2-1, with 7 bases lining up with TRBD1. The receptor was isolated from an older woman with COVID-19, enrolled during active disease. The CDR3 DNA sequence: TGTGCCAGCAGCTTTGACAGGGCATCCTACAATGAGCAGTTCTTC. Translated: CASSFDRASYNEQFF. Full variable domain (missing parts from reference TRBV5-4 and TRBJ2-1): ETGVTQSPTHLIKTRGQQVTLRCSSQSGHNTVSWYQQALGQGPQFIFQYYREEENGRGNFPPRFSGLQFPNYSSELNVNALELDDSALYLCASSFDRASYNEQFFGPGTRLTVL.